The 24 T cell receptor beta chains below were found in one sample sequenced in a study of regulatory T cells in long-lasting Graves disease. Arm-PCR of CDR3 regions with iRepertoire HTBI primers generated TCR beta libraries. Via MiXCR, TCRdb re-called the multiplex PCR reads, giving one row per CDR3 protein. This repertoire shows hundreds of thousands of distinct CDR3 sequences, 15% to 20% found once; its top ten account for 25% to 30%. The time point is: newly diagnosed GD, antithyroid drugs for less than 3 months. From RNA extracted from PBMCs, the TCR library was made. This sample also belongs to another study, concerning T cells in Graves' hyperthyroidism and ophthalmopathy.

The material was peripheral blood mononuclear cells (PBMCs), obtained at new diagnosis, from a patient treated with antithyroid drugs. The receptors shown here come from a middle-aged man with Graves disease.

This clonotype occurred many times. V gene TRBV28 combines with J gene TRBJ2-3; 8 bases line up with TRBD1. V shed 5 bases, J shed 2 bases, and the junction held 9 bases outside the gene matches. The germline V gene has CDR1 MDHEN and CDR2 SYDVKM. There are 16 residues in the CDR3. The CDR3 sequence is CASSPTTGAFTDTQYF. The DNA of the CDR3 is TGTGCCAGCAGTCCGACGACAGGGGCCTTCACAGATACGCAGTATTTT.

On this clonotype itself: One end of the junction is discordant with germline, which a read error may explain. The chain uses TRBV7-7 and TRBJ1-6; 8 nucleotides agree with TRBD1. CDR3 length: 13 amino acids. CDR1 and CDR2 from the germline V gene are SSHAT and FNYEAQ (reference sequence). CDR3 protein: CASSMTGDSPLHF. The CDR3 nucleotides are TGTGCTAGCAGCATGACAGGGGATTCACCCCTCCACTTT.

This chain links TRBV12-3 or TRBV12-4 with TRBJ2-4; D might be TRBD2 (7 bases). This CDR3 is 16 amino acids long. V lost 8 bases, J lost 7 bases, and 24 bases lay in between. The CDR3 region has the DNA TGTGCCAGCGCTAGGACGGGGGGCCGCCGAGGGAACATTCAGTACTTC. Residues: CASARTGGRRGNIQYF.

This clonotype was recorded at least ten times. The chain has TRBV7-2 and TRBJ1-4; D possibly corresponds to TRBD1 (6 bases). The CDR3 loop spans 16 amino acids. Germline V CDR1 and CDR2: SGHTA, FQGNSA. V was pared by 2 bases and J by 5 bases, with 15 bases between. The CDR3 sequence: CASSLNYRAGNEKLFF. In DNA form, the CDR3 reads TGTGCCAGCAGCTTAAACTACAGGGCCGGGAATGAAAAACTGTTTTTT.

The V gene is TRBV11-2, the J gene TRBJ2-3; TRBD2 agrees at 9 bases. The V segment lost 8 bases and the J segment 4 bases; nucleotides outside the gene matches: 7. Germline CDR1 and CDR2: SGHAT and FQNNGV. This CDR3 is 14 amino acids long. In DNA, the CDR3 is TGTGCCAGCGGTAGCGGGAGTATCGCAGATACGCAGTATTTT. Translated: CASGSGSIADTQYF.

As concerns this clonotype: A much more abundant neighbour one base away suggests this may be a read error. The chain links TRBV11-2 to TRBJ1-4; D remains ambiguous. This CDR3 has 15 residues. Germline V gene data show CDR1 as SGHAT and CDR2 as FQNNGV. V lost 7 bases, J lost 3 bases, and 15 bases lay in between. The CDR3 reads CASILVGIANEKLFF. The CDR3 DNA follows: TGTGCCAGCATCTTGGTTGGGATAGCTAATGAAAAACTGTTTTTT. The full variable domain, with the rest looked up from reference TRBV11-2 and TRBJ1-4, is EAGVAQSPRYKIIEKRQSVAFWCNPISGHATLYWYQQILGQGPKLLIQFQNNGVVDDSQLPKDRFSAERLKGVDSTLKIQPAKLEDSAVYLCASILVGIANEKLFFGSGTQLSVL.

This clonotype was detected only once. A read error is possible here, since a much larger clone lies one base away. V gene TRBV2 combines with J gene TRBJ2-5; no clear D. This CDR3 has 13 amino acids. Trimming took off 0 bases at V and 11 bases at J, with 13 bases between the two ends. CDR1 is SNHLY and CDR2 is FYNNEI in the germline V gene. The CDR3 reads CASSEALVYEQYF. The CDR3 bases are TGTGCCAGCAGTGAAGCGCTGGTATATGAGCAGTACTTC. Full variable domain (missing parts from reference TRBV2 and TRBJ2-5): EPEVTQTPSHQVTQMGQEVILRCVPISNHLYFYWYRQILGQKVEFLVSFYNNEISEKSEIFDDQFSVERPDGSNFTLKIRSTKLEDSAMYFCASSEALVYEQYFGPGTRLLVL.

This clonotype was recorded many times. This chain's CDR3 is CASSRPGQPQNEKLFF. The CDR3 coding sequence is TGTGCCAGCAGCCGACCAGGTCAGCCTCAGAATGAAAAACTGTTTTTT. The rearrangement joins TRBV7-2 to TRBJ1-4; no clear D gene. This CDR3 has 16 residues. V was pared by 5 bases and J by 5 bases, with 18 bases between. From germline, CDR1 is SGHTA and CDR2 FQGNSA. Full variable domain (remainder filled in from reference TRBV7-2 and TRBJ1-4): GAGVSQSPSNKVTEKGKDVELRCDPISGHTALYWYRQSLGQGLEFLIYFQGNSAPDKSGLPSDRFSAERTGGSVSTLTIQRTQQEDSAVYLCASSRPGQPQNEKLFFGSGTQLSVL.

As regards this clonotype: This may arise from a read error, as a much more abundant clone is one base away. The chain combines TRBV30 with TRBJ2-2, with TRBD1 matching 9 bases. V trimming: 3 bases; J trimming: 4 bases; junction bases outside the gene matches: 9. This CDR3 is built from 16 residues. The germline CDR1 and CDR2 sequences are GTSNPN and SVGIG (reference sequence). CDR3: CAWRLKPTGGTGELFF. CDR3 DNA sequence: TGTGCCTGGAGACTGAAACCGACAGGGGGCACCGGGGAGCTGTTTTTT.

This chain's CDR3 is CASSLEQGTYYEQYF. The CDR3 DNA reads TGTGCCAGCAGCTTGGAACAGGGGACGTACTACGAGCAGTACTTC. This chain connects TRBV5-5 to TRBJ2-7, with 7 positions matching TRBD1. In germline, CDR1 is SGHKS, CDR2 YYEKEE (reference sequence). Germline trimming cut 0 bases from V and 3 bases from J; bases unmatched to any gene: 6. The CDR3 spans 15 residues.

The V call is TRBV3-1, the J call TRBJ2-7; unclear D gene. CDR1 LGHDT and CDR2 YNNKEL come from the germline V gene (reference sequence). V lost 0 bases and J 3 bases, leaving 12 bases between the germline ends. The CDR3 contains 15 residues. The CDR3 nucleotides read TGTGCCAGCAGCCAAGACCGCCGCGCTTTCTACGAGCAGTACTTC. Translated: CASSQDRRAFYEQYF.

The chain uses TRBV12-5 and TRBJ2-7; a weak D match, TRBD1 (6 bases). V was trimmed by 0 bases and J by 3 bases, leaving 15 bases between them. The germline V gene has CDR1 LGHNT and CDR2 FRNRAP. The CDR3 sequence is 16 residues long. CDR3 in DNA: TGTGCTAGTGGTTTGGTCTTCGGCAGGGGAAGCTACGAGCAGTACTTC. The encoded protein is CASGLVFGRGSYEQYF.

V and J are TRBV6-2 or TRBV6-3 and TRBJ2-2, with a possible D match to TRBD1 (6 bases). The germline CDR1 and CDR2 sequences are MNHEY and SVGEGT. The length of the CDR3 is 15 residues. V dropped 2 bases and J dropped 3 bases, with 10 bases sitting between them. The CDR3 coding sequence is TGTGCCAGCAGTTACGTGGGGGCTGACACCGGGGAGCTGTTTTTT. Translated: CASSYVGADTGELFF.

This clonotype was counted at least ten times. The rearrangement links TRBV7-3 to TRBJ2-2; D gene unclear. Germline V gene data show CDR1 as SGHTA and CDR2 as FQGTGA. CDR3 length equals 16 residues. Trimming pared 2 bases from V and 0 bases from J, leaving 10 bases between. CDR3 sequence reads: CASSLVPFANTGELFF. The CDR3 nucleotides read TGTGCCAGCAGCTTAGTCCCGTTCGCGAACACCGGGGAGCTGTTTTTT.

This clonotype was seen many times. The gene calls are TRBV5-1 and TRBJ1-1; D uncertain. Per the germline V gene, CDR1 is SGHRS and CDR2 is YFSETQ. CDR3 length: 12 residues. The V end was cut by 4 bases, the J end by 1 base, with 5 bases between. CDR3 coding DNA: TGCGCCAGCAGCGGCCGGAACACTGAAGCTTTCTTT. Amino acids: CASSGRNTEAFF. The variable domain in full, completed from reference TRBV5-1 and TRBJ1-1, reads KAGVTQTPRYLIKTRGQQVTLSCSPISGHRSVSWYQQTPGQGLQFLFEYFSETQRNKGNFPGRFSGRQFSNSRSEMNVSTLELGDSALYLCASSGRNTEAFFGQGTRLTVV.

This clonotype was counted ten times or more. The V call is TRBV7-3, the J call TRBJ2-3, with 7 bases identical to TRBD2. Unmatched junction bases numbered 4, after V lost 5 bases and J lost 2 bases. The CDR3 loop spans 14 amino acids. Germline-derived CDR1 and CDR2 are SGHTA and FQGTGA. CDR3 protein: CASSRGTITDTQYF. The CDR3 DNA is TGTGCCAGCAGCCGAGGGACTATCACAGATACGCAGTATTTT. The whole variable domain, filled in from reference TRBV7-3 and TRBJ2-3, reads GAGVSQTPSNKVTEKGKYVELRCDPISGHTALYWYRQSLGQGPEFLIYFQGTGAADDSGLPNDRFFAVRPEGSVSTLKIQRTERGDSAVYLCASSRGTITDTQYFGPGTRLTVL.

This clonotype appeared many times. J is TRBJ1-3 and V is TRBV18, with no clear D. Germline V gives CDR1 KGHSH, CDR2 LQKENI. Trimming took 3 bases from V and 0 from J, leaving 9 bases between them. The CDR3 loop spans 15 amino acids. The CDR3 bases are TGTGCCAGCTCACCCAACGCGCTCTCTGGAAACACCATATATTTT. Translation: CASSPNALSGNTIYF.

Details on this clonotype: A far bigger clonotype differs at one base, so this is likely a read error. The chain uses TRBV7-8 and TRBJ2-7; the D gene is possibly TRBD2 (5 bases). CDR1 is SGHVS, CDR2 FQNEAQ, per germline. Trimming took 0 bases from V and 7 from J, leaving 19 bases between them. This CDR3 has 16 residues. Here the CDR3 reads CASSLATGSEYNEQYF. The CDR3 DNA follows: TGTGCCAGCAGCTTAGCTACGGGGTCGGAGTACAATGAGCAGTACTTC.

The V call is TRBV7-2, the J call TRBJ2-7, with TRBD2 matching 13 bases. The J call may be incorrect, as the DNA end agrees better with TRBJ2-5. CDR1 SGHTA and CDR2 FQGNSA come from the germline V gene. This CDR3 is built from 17 residues. CDR3 region: CASSLPGLAGATETQYF. Here the CDR3 DNA reads TGTGCCAGCAGCTTACCCGGACTAGCGGGGGCCACAGAGACCCAGTACTTC.

This clonotype has a count of ten or more. This chain uses TRBV18 with TRBJ1-4; D gene unclear. This CDR3 is 15 amino acids long. Trimming took off 0 bases at V and 8 bases at J, with 13 bases between the two ends. Germline CDR1 KGHSH, CDR2 LQKENI. CDR3 loop: CASSPPPRPGEKLFF. The DNA for the CDR3 is TGTGCCAGCTCACCACCACCTCGACCGGGGGAAAAACTGTTTTTT.

This clonotype was recorded many times. The rearrangement uses TRBV24-1 and TRBJ2-3; D is uncertain. V shed 3 bases and J shed 3 bases, with 6 bases lying between them. CDR1 is KGHDR, CDR2 SFDVKD, per germline. The CDR3 is made up of 13 amino acids. CDR3 protein: CATSDVATDTQYF. DNA of the CDR3: TGTGCCACCAGTGATGTGGCGACAGATACGCAGTATTTT.

The chain recombines TRBV5-1 with TRBJ1-5; D remains ambiguous. V dropped 0 bases and J dropped 6 bases, with 10 bases sitting between them. Germline-derived CDR1 and CDR2 are SGHRS and YFSETQ. The CDR3 covers 14 residues. The CDR3 DNA follows: TGCGCCAGCAGCTTGGAATTTGGTCTTCAGCCCCAGCATTTT. It is translated as CASSLEFGLQPQHF.

This clonotype came up many times. The V gene is TRBV11-2, the J gene TRBJ1-5; D might be TRBD1 (5 bases). In germline, CDR1 is SGHAT, CDR2 FQNNGV. Trimming shortened V by 1 base and J by 6 bases, and 7 bases separated the two germline ends. The CDR3 is 13 residues long. The CDR3 sequence: CASSLGGRQPQHF. The DNA of the CDR3 is TGTGCCAGCAGCTTAGGGGGACGTCAGCCCCAGCATTTT.

Notes on this clonotype: A read error may be the cause here, since a much bigger clone is one base away. The chain carries TRBV6-5 and TRBJ2-7; possible D gene TRBD2, 5 bases. The J call may be faulty, since TRBJ2-3 better matches the DNA end. This CDR3 is 13 amino acids long. The germline V gene encodes CDR1 MNHEY and CDR2 SVGAGI. CDR3 coding DNA: TGTGGCAGCTCAGACACGGGGAAGAATACGCAGTATTTT. It codes for CGSSDTGKNTQYF.